This T cell receptor (beta chain) was captured in a study of glioma-infiltrating T cells after dendritic cell vaccination. As regards this clone: Its specificity is not known.

Study-level results: Few patients contributed both blood and tumor specimens.

Germline V gene sequence: CDR1 MNHEY, CDR2 SMNVEV (reference sequence). V trimming: 5 bases; J trimming: 0 bases; junction bases outside the gene matches: 15. CDR3 size: 19 residues. Selection required adequate fresh-frozen tumor tissue plus more than two years' survival data. The assay was immunoSEQ multiplex PCR, and TCRdb's table has in-frame clones only and misses some. The sample records 80,000 to 100,000 clones, 79% being singletons. The V call is TRBV27, the J call TRBJ1-4; 7 bases line up with TRBD1. The sequencing here drew on blood, taken before dendritic cell vaccination. This clonotype was obtained from a human donor with glioblastoma. The CDR3 sequence: CASSPYHRTGSATNEKLFF. In DNA, the CDR3 is TGTGCCAGCAGTCCCTACCACCGGACAGGCTCGGCAACTAATGAAAAACTGTTTTTT.